A single sample is the source of the 22 T cell receptor beta chains below, sequenced in a study of T cell responses to AZD1222 COVID-19 vaccine. Assay: immunoSEQ multiplex PCR; the TCRdb copy retains only in-frame clones and omits some. The sample lists tens of thousands of clones; 88% were seen once. The input for sequencing was peripheral blood, taken on day 0 of AZD1222 vaccination. The source of these receptors is an adult in good health.

This clone was recorded only once. V gene TRBV10-3 combines with J gene TRBJ2-7, with 14 nucleotides matching TRBD2. V lost 3 bases, J lost 2 bases, and 6 bases stayed unmatched. Per the germline V gene, CDR1 is ENHRY and CDR2 is SYGVKD. The CDR3 contains 17 residues. The CDR3 is CAISDFGLAGGTYEQYF. The CDR3 DNA reads TGTGCCATCAGTGACTTCGGACTAGCGGGAGGTACCTACGAGCAGTACTTC.

This chain links TRBV14 with TRBJ2-5, with a possible D match to TRBD1 (7 bases). Deletions cut 3 bases from V and 2 bases from J, with 19 bases between. Germline V gene lookup returns CDR1 SGHDN and CDR2 FVKESK. There are 17 residues in the CDR3. This CDR3 is CASSHLRTGGKQETQYF. In DNA, the CDR3 is TGTGCCAGCAGCCACCTGAGGACAGGCGGGAAACAAGAGACCCAGTACTTC.

The chain joins TRBV20-1 to TRBJ2-1; D is undetermined. The V end lost 1 base, the J end lost 14 bases, and 12 bases lay between the germline ends. CDR3 length: 11 residues. Per the germline V gene, CDR1 is DFQATT and CDR2 is SNEGSKA (reference sequence). The CDR3 nucleotides are TGCAGTGCTAGAGGGACGGCTGGTGAGTTCTTC. Protein sequence: CSARGTAGEFF.

V is TRBV5-5 and J is TRBJ1-2, with D unresolved. The CDR3 covers 12 residues. Germline lookup yields CDR1 SGHKS and CDR2 YYEKEE (reference sequence). V lost 0 bases and J 6 bases, leaving 6 bases between the germline ends. The CDR3 DNA reads as TGTGCCAGCAGCTTGGGGGTTGATGGCTACACCTTC. It is translated as CASSLGVDGYTF.

A single count supports this clone. The V gene is TRBV4-3, the J gene TRBJ1-2; D is undetermined. Germline-derived CDR1 and CDR2 are LGHNA and YSLEER. V was trimmed by 1 base and J by 4 bases, leaving 16 bases between them. The CDR3 totals 16 residues. The CDR3, as DNA: TGCGCCAGCAGCCAAGTAGGCGGGTTAGAGAGCTATGGCTACACCTTC. The encoded protein is CASSQVGGLESYGYTF.

The rearrangement links TRBV6-2 or TRBV6-3 to TRBJ2-3; D uncertain. Germline V CDR1 and CDR2: MNHEY, SVGEGT. This CDR3 has 13 amino acids. V dropped 0 bases and J dropped 4 bases, with 5 bases sitting between them. In nucleotides, the CDR3 is TGTGCCAGCAGTTACTCGGAGTCAGATACGCAGTATTTT. Translated, it gives CASSYSESDTQYF.

The V call is TRBV24-1, the J call TRBJ2-3; 11 positions match TRBD1. V lost 3 bases to trimming and J lost 1 base; unmatched junction nucleotides: 2. From germline, CDR1 is KGHDR and CDR2 SFDVKD. The CDR3 contains 16 residues. The CDR3 spells CATSDRTGGGTDTQYF. The CDR3 DNA reads as TGTGCCACCAGTGATCGGACAGGGGGCGGCACAGATACGCAGTATTTT.

The sample holds a few counts of this clone. The chain has TRBV30 and TRBJ1-2; weak D call: TRBD1 (5 bases). The V and J ends lost 7 bases and 1 base respectively, with 10 bases between them. The CDR3 has 12 residues. Germline V CDR1 and CDR2: GTSNPN, SVGIG (reference sequence). The CDR3 nucleotides are TGTGCCTACCTGGGGCGTAACTATGGCTACACCTTC. It encodes CAYLGRNYGYTF. Drawing the rest from reference TRBV30 and TRBJ1-2, the complete variable domain is SQTIHQWPATLVQPVGSPLSLECTVEGTSNPNLYWYRQAAGRGLQLLFYSVGIGQISSEVPQNLSASRPQDRQFILSSKKLLLSDSGFYLCAYLGRNYGYTFGSGTRLTVV.

The rearrangement joins TRBV3-1 (or the pseudogene TRBV3-2) to TRBJ2-2, with D unclear. CDR3 length equals 13 residues. V dropped 3 bases and J dropped 3 bases, with 5 bases sitting between them. CDR1 and CDR2 (germline): LGHDT, YNNKEL (reference sequence). The CDR3 loop reads CASSQRYTGELFF. The CDR3 DNA sequence: TGTGCCAGCAGCCAGAGATACACCGGGGAGCTGTTTTTT.

The chain couples TRBV6-5 to TRBJ2-7, with D unclear. The V end lost 4 bases, the J end lost 0 bases, and 16 bases lay between the germline ends. In germline, CDR1 is MNHEY, CDR2 SVGAGI. The length of the CDR3 is 16 residues. The CDR3: CASSSRYQGSSYEQYF. The DNA for the CDR3 is TGTGCCAGCAGTTCGCGGTACCAAGGTAGCTCCTACGAGCAGTACTTC.

This chain joins TRBV6-5 and TRBJ2-1, with TRBD2 identical over 11 bases. The length of the CDR3 is 16 residues. The V gene end was trimmed by 4 bases and the J gene end by 3 bases; junction bases not matched to a gene: 5. In germline, CDR1 is MNHEY, CDR2 SVGAGI. The CDR3 is CASSSAGTSGYNEQFF. As DNA, the CDR3 is TGTGCCAGCAGTTCCGCCGGGACTAGCGGCTACAATGAGCAGTTCTTC.

The table lists this clone with a count of one. The genes are TRBV6-6 and TRBJ1-5; 7 bases fit TRBD1. J was trimmed by 6 bases and V by 6 bases; bases with no gene match: 11. The CDR3 has 15 amino acids. CDR1 and CDR2 from the germline V gene are MNHNY and SVGAGI (reference sequence). The CDR3 protein is CASSPERQGPQPQHF. The DNA of the CDR3 is TGTGCCAGCAGCCCCGAGCGACAGGGACCTCAGCCCCAGCATTTT.

The chain joins TRBV7-8 to TRBJ1-1; D is perhaps TRBD1 (5 bases). The germline V and J ends were trimmed by 5 bases and 5 bases, with 27 bases remaining between them. CDR3 size: 18 residues. The germline V gene encodes CDR1 SGHVS and CDR2 FQNEAQ. The CDR3 sequence is CASSLLSRDVGRGTEAFF. The CDR3 DNA reads TGTGCCAGCAGCCTCCTGTCCCGGGACGTGGGTCGGGGGACTGAAGCTTTCTTT. Together with reference TRBV7-8 and TRBJ1-1, the CDR3 gives the full variable domain: GAGVSQSPRYKVAKRGQDVALRCDPISGHVSLFWYQQALGQGPEFLTYFQNEAQLDKSGLPSDRFFAERPEGSVSTLKIQRTQQEDSAVYLCASSLLSRDVGRGTEAFFGQGTRLTVV.

The chain links TRBV18 to TRBJ2-7; D not resolved. Trimming cost V 2 bases and J 2 bases, with 16 bases left between them. The CDR3 is 16 amino acids. The V gene's germline CDR1 is KGHSH and CDR2 LQKENI. Written as DNA, the CDR3 is TGTGCCAGCTCACCAGGTGTAGGGATCAGTACCTACGAGCAGTACTTC. It yields the protein CASSPGVGISTYEQYF.

The chain recombines TRBV30 with TRBJ2-7; a weak D match, TRBD2 (6 bases). The V end lost 0 bases, the J end lost 5 bases, and 14 bases lay between the germline ends. The CDR3 spans 14 residues. Germline values: CDR1 GTSNPN, CDR2 SVGIG (reference sequence). This CDR3 is CAWSVGGILDEQYF. For the CDR3, the DNA is TGTGCCTGGAGTGTTGGGGGGATACTCGACGAGCAGTACTTC. Variable domain in full (rest from reference TRBV30 and TRBJ2-7): SQTIHQWPATLVQPVGSPLSLECTVEGTSNPNLYWYRQAAGRGLQLLFYSVGIGQISSEVPQNLSASRPQDRQFILSSKKLLLSDSGFYLCAWSVGGILDEQYFGPGTRLTVT.

The chain has TRBV29-1 and TRBJ1-3, with D possibly being TRBD1 (6 bases). The CDR3 runs 13 residues. Deletions cut 5 bases from V and 3 bases from J, with 11 bases between. CDR1 SQVTM and CDR2 ANQGSEA come from the germline V gene. As DNA, the CDR3 is TGCAGCGTTAGGGGGTTAGGTGGAAACACCATATATTTT. Translation: CSVRGLGGNTIYF.

This chain joins TRBV19 and TRBJ1-5; 9 positions agree with TRBD1. Germline CDR1 and CDR2: LNHDA and SQIVND (reference sequence). This CDR3 has 15 residues. V was clipped by 5 bases and J by 5 bases; unmatched bases: 7. The CDR3 DNA sequence: TGTGCCAGTAGTGCTGCGGACAGGGGTGATCAGCCCCAGCATTTT. Its protein product is CASSAADRGDQPQHF.

This rearrangement joins TRBV5-1 to TRBJ2-2; no clear D gene. The CDR3 extends over 15 amino acids. V was cut by 0 bases and J by 5 bases, with 11 bases left in between. CDR1 and CDR2 (germline): SGHRS, YFSETQ. CDR3 region: CASSLAALRTGELFF. In DNA form, the CDR3 reads TGCGCCAGCAGCTTGGCCGCCTTGCGGACCGGGGAGCTGTTTTTT.

J is TRBJ2-5 and V is TRBV11-3, with a weak D call TRBD1 (6 bases). The germline V gene encodes CDR1 SGHNT and CDR2 YENEEA. There are 15 residues in the CDR3. V lost 5 bases to trimming and J lost 3 bases, with 16 bases between them. In DNA form, the CDR3 reads TGTGCCAGCAGCAACAACAGGGATAGGGAAGAGACCCAGTACTTC. This sequence encodes CASSNNRDREETQYF.

V gene TRBV15 combines with J gene TRBJ1-2, with D perhaps matching TRBD1 (6 bases). This CDR3 comprises 16 residues. The germline V gene encodes CDR1 LNHNV and CDR2 YYDKDF (reference sequence). V lost 0 bases and J lost 4, with 15 bases in between. Here the CDR3 DNA reads TGTGCCACCAGCAGAGATCGGGGGGCGGGAAGCTATGGCTACACCTTC. Protein: CATSRDRGAGSYGYTF.

This sequence joins TRBV11-1 and TRBJ2-1; D might be TRBD1 (6 bases). The ends were cut back, 5 bases at V and 0 bases at J, with 11 bases in the middle. This CDR3 contains 15 residues. Germline V gene lookup returns CDR1 SGHAT and CDR2 FQDESV (reference sequence). CDR3 nucleotides: TGTGCCAGCAGCCCTACAGGGTCCTCCTACAATGAGCAGTTCTTC. Its translation: CASSPTGSSYNEQFF.

This clone has only a few counts. The V call is TRBV15, the J call TRBJ2-7; tentatively, D is TRBD1 (6 bases). Per germline, CDR1 LNHNV and CDR2 YYDKDF (reference sequence). The CDR3 contains 15 residues. Deletions cut 0 bases from V and 5 bases from J, with 14 bases between. CDR3 nucleotide sequence: TGTGCCACCAGCAGAGATAGGGGGATTAGCGACGAGCAGTACTTC. Translating gives CATSRDRGISDEQYF.